The clone carrying this TCR beta chain was picked up many times. Its antigen is not identified. This sample was taken from a study of blood T cells in healthy people across ages. Study-wide results and caveats: Higher diversity and more naive CD4+ cells were features of long-lived donors, compared to aged donors.

Germline lookup yields CDR1 SGHRS and CDR2 YFSETQ. CDR3 length: 16 amino acids. The trim removed 0 bases at V and 7 bases at J, leaving 10 bases unmatched. With a J-beta primer mix and a sample-barcoded 5' primer, a second PCR ran roughly 6 to 11 cycles. TCRdb processed the 5' RACE reads anew with MiXCR; each CDR3 protein has one entry. Among 1.5 million to 2 million distinct CDR3 sequences listed, about 28% were seen once. The chain carries TRBV5-1 and TRBJ2-1; 7 positions agree with TRBD2. This receptor was taken from a woman aged 30 to 39 in good health. Material for sequencing was blood. The chain's CDR3 is CASSLEPSGIKNEQFF. In DNA, the CDR3 is TGCGCCAGCAGCTTGGAACCCAGCGGGATTAAGAATGAGCAGTTCTTC.